This T cell receptor beta chain came from a study of blood T cell repertoires in COVID-19. Study overall: Samples representing acute and convalescent COVID-19 were sourced from the United States, Italy and Spain. T cells, B-cell-depleted T cells, or PBMCs provided the cDNA or gDNA that served as material.

Trimming took 2 bases from V and 7 from J; bases not matched to a gene: 8. The CDR3 is 16 residues long. In germline, CDR1 is MNHEY, CDR2 SVGAGI. Per the original data handling: Amplification of reference gene primers provided the estimated nucleated cell counts. TCRdb's table, derived via immunoSEQ multiplex PCR, lists solely in-frame clones and lacks some. V, J and clone size reflect that table, while D and trimming were determined from the DNA. The table has 150,000 to 200,000 clones, approximately 81% seen once. Specimen: peripheral blood. The TCR originated in a human donor with acute or convalescent COVID-19. The donor label of this sample is uncertain. The chain combines TRBV6-5 with TRBJ1-2, with 12 nucleotides matching TRBD1. The CDR3 loop is CASSYTDGTGGLGYTF. In nucleotides, the CDR3 is TGTGCCAGCAGTTACACCGACGGGACAGGGGGCCTTGGCTACACCTTC.